The T cell receptor (beta chain) described here comes from a study of CD8 T cells in Susac syndrome. V lost 5 bases to trimming and J lost 10 bases, with 9 bases between them. CDR1 is LNHDA, CDR2 SQIVND, per germline (reference sequence). This CDR3 has 11 amino acids. A quantity of about 0.5 to 1 ug RNA underwent reverse transcription using random hexamers. With immunoSEQ multiplex PCR, TCR beta CDR3 was amplified across 54 Vbeta and 13 Jbeta. TCRdb ran MiXCR on the immunoSEQ multiplex PCR reads and lists one entry per CDR3 protein. The sample consists of approximately 200,000 distinct CDR3 sequences, approximately 96% of them appearing once. Sequencing of TCR beta, carried out with a high-throughput approach, was applied to CD8+ and CD4+ T cells from the blood. Included as multiple sclerosis controls were treatment-naive patients who had stable or active relapsing-remitting disease.

Specimen: CD4+ T cells from PBMCs. This clonotype was obtained from a human donor with multiple sclerosis. The V and J genes are TRBV19 and TRBJ2-1; D not certain. The CDR3 DNA follows: TGTGCCAGTAGTTCAAGCGTCGAGCAGTTCTTC. Amino acid sequence: CASSSSVEQFF.